This T cell receptor beta chain was retrieved from a study of shared clonotypes between healthy human individuals. In the study overall: Three plates each covered CD4 naive and memory; CD8 naive two, CD8 memory one.

Data came from immunoSEQ multiplex PCR; TCRdb stores just in-frame clones and leaves some out. The repertoire holds roughly 550,000 clones, with roughly 95% as singletons. Terminally differentiated effector memory CD45RA+ cells were excluded by CCR7 positive selection of CD45RO-negative cells. Recent acute infections and vaccinations were absent in the healthy HIV-negative adult donors. Germline CDR1 reads MNHEY; CDR2 reads SVGAGI. CDR3 length equals 12 residues. A note on this clone: Its specificity is not known. Germline and junction disagree at one end, which may indicate a read error.

General study results and limits: Against clonotypes common to all four donors, non-shared ones had lower generation probabilities. Rarefaction curves obtained for sorted subsets showed sequencing incomplete despite large depth.

The chain employs TRBV6-5 and TRBJ2-7; D uncertain. This clonotype originated in a woman aged 25 to 39 in good health. The sequenced sample was naive CD8+ T cells sorted from blood. CDR3 nucleotide sequence: TGTGCCAGCAGTGACTCTCCGTACGAGCAGTACTTC. Protein sequence: CASSDSPYEQYF.